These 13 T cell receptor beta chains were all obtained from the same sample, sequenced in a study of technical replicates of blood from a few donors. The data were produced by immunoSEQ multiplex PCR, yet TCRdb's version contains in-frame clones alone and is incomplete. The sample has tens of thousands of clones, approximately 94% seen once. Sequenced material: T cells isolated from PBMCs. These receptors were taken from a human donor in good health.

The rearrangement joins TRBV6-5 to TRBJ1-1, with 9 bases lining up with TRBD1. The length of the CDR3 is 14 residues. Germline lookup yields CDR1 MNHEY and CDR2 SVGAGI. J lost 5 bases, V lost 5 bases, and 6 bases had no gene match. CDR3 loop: CASSPGQGRTEAFF. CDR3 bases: TGTGCCAGCAGTCCCGGACAGGGGAGAACTGAAGCTTTCTTT.

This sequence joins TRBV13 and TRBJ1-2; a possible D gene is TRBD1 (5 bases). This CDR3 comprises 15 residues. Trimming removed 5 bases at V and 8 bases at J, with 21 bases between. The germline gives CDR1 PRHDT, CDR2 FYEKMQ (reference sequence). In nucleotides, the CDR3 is TGTGCCAGCAGCCAACAATTTATCGGGACTTACGGCTACACCTTC. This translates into CASSQQFIGTYGYTF.

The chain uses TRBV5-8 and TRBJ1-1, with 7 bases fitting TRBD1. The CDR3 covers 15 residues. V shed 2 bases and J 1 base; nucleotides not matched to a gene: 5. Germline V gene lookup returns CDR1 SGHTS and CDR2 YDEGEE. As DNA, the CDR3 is TGTGCCAGCAGCTTCCCCGGGACAGAGAACACTGAAGCTTTCTTT. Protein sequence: CASSFPGTENTEAFF.

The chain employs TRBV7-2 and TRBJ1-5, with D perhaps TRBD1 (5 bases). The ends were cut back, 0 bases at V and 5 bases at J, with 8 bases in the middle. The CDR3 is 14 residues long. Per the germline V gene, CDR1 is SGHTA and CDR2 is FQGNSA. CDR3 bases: TGTGCCAGCAGCTTAGCGGGGGGGTATCAGCCCCAGCATTTT. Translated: CASSLAGGYQPQHF.

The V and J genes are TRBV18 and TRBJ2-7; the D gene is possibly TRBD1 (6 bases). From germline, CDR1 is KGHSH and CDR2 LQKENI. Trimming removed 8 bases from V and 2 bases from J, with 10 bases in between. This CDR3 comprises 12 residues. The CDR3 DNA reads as TGTGCCAGCGCGGACAGTCCCTACGAGCAGTACTTC. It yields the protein CASADSPYEQYF.

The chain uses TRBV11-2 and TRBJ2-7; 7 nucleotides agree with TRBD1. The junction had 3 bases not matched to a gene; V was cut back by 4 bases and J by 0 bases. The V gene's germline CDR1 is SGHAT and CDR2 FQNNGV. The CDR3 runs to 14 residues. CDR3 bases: TGTGCCAGCAGCTCATGGGACAGCTCCTACGAGCAGTACTTC. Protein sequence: CASSSWDSSYEQYF.

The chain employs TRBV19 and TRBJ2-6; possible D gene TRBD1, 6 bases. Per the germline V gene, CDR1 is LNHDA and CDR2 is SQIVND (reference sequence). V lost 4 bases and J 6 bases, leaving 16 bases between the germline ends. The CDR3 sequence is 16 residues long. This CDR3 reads CASSRRSQGLANVLTF. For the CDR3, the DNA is TGTGCCAGTAGTAGGCGATCACAGGGTTTGGCCAACGTCCTGACTTTC.

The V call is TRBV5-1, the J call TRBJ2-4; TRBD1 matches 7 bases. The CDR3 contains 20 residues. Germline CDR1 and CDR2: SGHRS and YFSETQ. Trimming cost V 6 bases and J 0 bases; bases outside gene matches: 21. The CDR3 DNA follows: TGCGCCAGCATCCCAGGGGGAACAGGGGAACGTACCCTAGCCAAAAACATTCAGTACTTC. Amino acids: CASIPGGTGERTLAKNIQYF. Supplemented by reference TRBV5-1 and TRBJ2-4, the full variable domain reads KAGVTQTPRYLIKTRGQQVTLSCSPISGHRSVSWYQQTPGQGLQFLFEYFSETQRNKGNFPGRFSGRQFSNSRSEMNVSTLELGDSALYLCASIPGGTGERTLAKNIQYFGAGTRLSVL.

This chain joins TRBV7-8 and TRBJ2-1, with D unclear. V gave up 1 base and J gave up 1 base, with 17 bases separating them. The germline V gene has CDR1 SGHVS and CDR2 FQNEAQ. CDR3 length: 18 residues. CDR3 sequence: CASSLGLLGQTSYNEQFF. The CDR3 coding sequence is TGTGCCAGCAGCTTAGGCCTTCTTGGCCAGACTTCCTACAATGAGCAGTTCTTC.

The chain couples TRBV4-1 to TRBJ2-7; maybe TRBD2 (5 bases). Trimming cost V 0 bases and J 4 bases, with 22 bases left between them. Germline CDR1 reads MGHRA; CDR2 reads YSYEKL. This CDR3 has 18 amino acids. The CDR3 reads CASSQDRGAQSLYYEQYF. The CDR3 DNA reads TGCGCCAGCAGCCAAGATCGGGGAGCTCAATCATTATATTACGAGCAGTACTTC.

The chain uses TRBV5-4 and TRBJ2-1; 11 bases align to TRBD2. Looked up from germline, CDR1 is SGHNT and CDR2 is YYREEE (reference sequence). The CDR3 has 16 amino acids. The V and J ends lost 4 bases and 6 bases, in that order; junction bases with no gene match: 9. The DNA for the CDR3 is TGTGCCAGCAGCCCAGCTAGCGGGAGGACCTTCAATGAGCAGTTCTTC. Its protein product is CASSPASGRTFNEQFF. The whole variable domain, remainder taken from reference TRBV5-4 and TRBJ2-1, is ETGVTQSPTHLIKTRGQQVTLRCSSQSGHNTVSWYQQALGQGPQFIFQYYREEENGRGNFPPRFSGLQFPNYSSELNVNALELDDSALYLCASSPASGRTFNEQFFGPGTRLTVL.

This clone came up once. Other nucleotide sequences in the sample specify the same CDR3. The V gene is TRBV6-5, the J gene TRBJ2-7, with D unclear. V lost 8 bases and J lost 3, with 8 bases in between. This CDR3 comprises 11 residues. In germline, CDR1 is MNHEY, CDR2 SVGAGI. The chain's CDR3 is CASRSGYEQYF. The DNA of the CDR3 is TGTGCCAGCCGATCGGGCTACGAGCAGTACTTC.

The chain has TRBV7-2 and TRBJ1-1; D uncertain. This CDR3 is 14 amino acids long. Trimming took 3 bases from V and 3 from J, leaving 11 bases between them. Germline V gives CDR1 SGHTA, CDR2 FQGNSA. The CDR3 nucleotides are TGTGCCAGCAGCTTTGCTGACTGGGACACTGAAGCTTTCTTT. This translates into CASSFADWDTEAFF.